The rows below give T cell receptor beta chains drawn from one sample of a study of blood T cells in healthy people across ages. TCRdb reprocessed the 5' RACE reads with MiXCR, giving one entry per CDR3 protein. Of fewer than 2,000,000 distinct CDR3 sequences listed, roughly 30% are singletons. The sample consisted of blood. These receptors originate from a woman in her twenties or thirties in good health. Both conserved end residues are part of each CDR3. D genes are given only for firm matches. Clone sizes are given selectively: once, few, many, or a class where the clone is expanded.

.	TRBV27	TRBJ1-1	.	CASSWGGGGGGAEAFF	TGTGCCAGCAGTTGGGGTGGTGGGGGGGGAGGTGCTGAAGCTTTCTTT
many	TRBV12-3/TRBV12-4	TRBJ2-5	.	CASSVDTTGETQYF	TGTGCCAGCAGTGTGGACACTACGGGGGAGACCCAGTACTTC
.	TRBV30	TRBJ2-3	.	CAWRGGQLQADTQYF	TGTGCCTGGAGGGGCGGACAGTTACAAGCAGATACGCAGTATTTT
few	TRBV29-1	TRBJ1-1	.	CSVRTGVNTEAFF	TGCAGCGTTCGGACGGGAGTAAACACTGAAGCTTTCTTT
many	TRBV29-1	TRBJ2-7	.	CSVVPDLLVYEQYF	TGCAGCGTTGTGCCGGACTTACTCGTCTACGAGCAGTACTTC
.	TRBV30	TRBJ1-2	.	CAWSAEGYTF	TGTGCCTGGAGTGCTGAGGGCTACACCTTC
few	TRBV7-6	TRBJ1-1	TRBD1	CASSSVSGTGNTEAFF	TGTGCCAGCAGCTCCGTTTCCGGGACAGGGAACACTGAAGCTTTCTTT
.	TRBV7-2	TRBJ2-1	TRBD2	CATNTAGGFNEQFF	TGTGCCACCAACACGGCGGGGGGGTTCAATGAGCAGTTCTTC
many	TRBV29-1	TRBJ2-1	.	CSSASYNEQFF	TGCAGCTCGGCATCCTACAATGAGCAGTTCTTC
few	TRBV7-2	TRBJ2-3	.	CASSSQGSDAQYF	TGTGCCAGCAGCTCCCAGGGGTCAGATGCGCAGTATTTT
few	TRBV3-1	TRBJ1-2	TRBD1	CASSQDGTGGRGYTF	TGTGCCAGCAGCCAAGATGGGACAGGGGGACGAGGCTACACCTTC
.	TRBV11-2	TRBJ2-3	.	CASSVRGRVVTDTQYF	TGTGCCAGCAGCGTCCGGGGCAGGGTGGTCACAGATACGCAGTATTTT
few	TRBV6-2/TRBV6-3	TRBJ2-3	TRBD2	CASSTGVAGSSDTQYF	TGTGCCAGCAGCACGGGGGTAGCGGGTAGTTCAGATACGCAGTATTTT
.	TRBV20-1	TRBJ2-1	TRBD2	CSARDEPGLAGSNEQFF	TGCAGTGCTAGAGACGAACCGGGACTAGCGGGGAGCAATGAGCAGTTCTTC
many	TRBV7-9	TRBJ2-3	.	CASSFSGNTDTQYF	TGTGCCAGCAGCTTTTCCGGGAACACAGATACGCAGTATTTT
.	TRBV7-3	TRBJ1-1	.	CASSLGGSGAMNTEAFF	TGTGCCAGCAGCTTAGGGGGATCAGGGGCTATGAACACTGAAGCTTTCTTT